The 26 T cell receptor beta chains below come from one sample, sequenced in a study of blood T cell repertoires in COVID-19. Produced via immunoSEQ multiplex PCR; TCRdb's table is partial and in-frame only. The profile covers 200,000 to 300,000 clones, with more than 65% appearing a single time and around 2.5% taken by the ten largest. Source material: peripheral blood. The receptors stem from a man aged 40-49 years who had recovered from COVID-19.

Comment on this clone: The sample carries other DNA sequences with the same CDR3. Here the CDR3 DNA reads TGTGCCTGGACAGGAGGGGCAGATACGCAGTATTTT. Its protein is CAWTGGADTQYF. The chain links TRBV30 to TRBJ2-3; TRBD2 is a possible D gene (6 bases). CDR3 length equals 12 residues. In germline, CDR1 is GTSNPN, CDR2 SVGIG (reference sequence). The ends were cut back, 4 bases at V and 4 bases at J, with 9 bases in the middle. Supplemented by reference TRBV30 and TRBJ2-3, the full variable domain reads SQTIHQWPATLVQPVGSPLSLECTVEGTSNPNLYWYRQAAGRGLQLLFYSVGIGQISSEVPQNLSASRPQDRQFILSSKKLLLSDSGFYLCAWTGGADTQYFGPGTRLTVL.

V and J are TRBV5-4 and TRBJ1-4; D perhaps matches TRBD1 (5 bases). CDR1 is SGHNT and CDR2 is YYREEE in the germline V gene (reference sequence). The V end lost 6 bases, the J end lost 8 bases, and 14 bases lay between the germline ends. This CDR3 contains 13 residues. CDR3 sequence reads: CASNLGGEEKLFF. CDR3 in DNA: TGTGCCAGCAACCTTGGGGGGGAAGAAAAACTGTTTTTT.

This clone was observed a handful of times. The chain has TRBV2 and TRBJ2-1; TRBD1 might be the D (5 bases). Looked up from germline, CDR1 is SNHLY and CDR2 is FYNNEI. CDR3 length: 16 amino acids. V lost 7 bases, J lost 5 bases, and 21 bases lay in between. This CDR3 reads CASTQRARDYNNEQFF. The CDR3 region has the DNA TGTGCCAGCACCCAAAGGGCCAGGGATTATAACAATGAGCAGTTCTTC.

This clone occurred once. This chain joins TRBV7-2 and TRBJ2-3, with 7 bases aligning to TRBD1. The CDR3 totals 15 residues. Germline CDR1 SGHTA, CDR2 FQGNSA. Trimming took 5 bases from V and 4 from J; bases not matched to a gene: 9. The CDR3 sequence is CASSPGTAFSDTQYF. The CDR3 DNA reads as TGTGCCAGCAGCCCCGGGACAGCCTTCTCAGATACGCAGTATTTT.

The CDR3 protein is CASSHDRILLWNTEAFF. The CDR3 DNA sequence: TGTGCCAGCAGCCATGACAGAATTCTCCTCTGGAACACTGAAGCTTTCTTT. The chain links TRBV6-2 or TRBV6-3 to TRBJ1-1; the D gene is possibly TRBD1 (5 bases). Trimming pared 6 bases from V and 1 base from J, leaving 21 bases between. Germline values: CDR1 MNHEY, CDR2 SVGEGT. This CDR3 spans 17 amino acids.

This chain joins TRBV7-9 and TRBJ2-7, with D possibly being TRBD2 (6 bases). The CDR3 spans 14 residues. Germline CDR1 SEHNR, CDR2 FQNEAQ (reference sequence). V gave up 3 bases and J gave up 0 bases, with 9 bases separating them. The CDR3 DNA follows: TGTGCCAGCAGCTTCTGGGACTCCTCCTACGAGCAGTACTTC. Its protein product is CASSFWDSSYEQYF.

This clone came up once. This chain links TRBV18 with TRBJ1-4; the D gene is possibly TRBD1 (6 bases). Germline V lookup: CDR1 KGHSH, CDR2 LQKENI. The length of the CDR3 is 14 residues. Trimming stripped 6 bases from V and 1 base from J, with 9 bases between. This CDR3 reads CASSHRETNEKLFF. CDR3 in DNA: TGTGCCAGCTCTCACAGGGAAACTAATGAAAAACTGTTTTTT.

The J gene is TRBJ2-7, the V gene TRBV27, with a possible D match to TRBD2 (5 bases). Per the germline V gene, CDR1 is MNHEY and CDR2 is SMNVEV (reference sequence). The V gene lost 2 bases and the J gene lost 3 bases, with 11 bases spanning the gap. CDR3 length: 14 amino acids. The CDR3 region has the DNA TGTGCCAGCAGTTTAAGAGGGTATAACTACGAGCAGTACTTC. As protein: CASSLRGYNYEQYF.

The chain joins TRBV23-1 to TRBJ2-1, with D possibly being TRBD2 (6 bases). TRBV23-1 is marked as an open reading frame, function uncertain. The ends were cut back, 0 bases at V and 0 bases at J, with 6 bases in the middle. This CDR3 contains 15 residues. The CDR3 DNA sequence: TGCGCCAGCAGTCAATCCGGGAGCTCCTACAATGAGCAGTTCTTC. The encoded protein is CASSQSGSSYNEQFF.

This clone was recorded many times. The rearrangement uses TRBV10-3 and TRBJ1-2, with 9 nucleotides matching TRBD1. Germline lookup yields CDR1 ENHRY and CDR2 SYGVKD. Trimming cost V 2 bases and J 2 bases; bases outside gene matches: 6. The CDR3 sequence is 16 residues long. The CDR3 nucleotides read TGTGCCATCAGTGAGCCCTGGGGACAGGGAAACTATGGCTACACCTTC. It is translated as CAISEPWGQGNYGYTF.

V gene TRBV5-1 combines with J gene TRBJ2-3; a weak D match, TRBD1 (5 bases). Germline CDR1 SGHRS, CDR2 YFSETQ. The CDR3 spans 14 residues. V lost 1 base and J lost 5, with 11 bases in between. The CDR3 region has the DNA TGCGCCAGCAGCTTGCTAGGGGCAGAAGATACGCAGTATTTT. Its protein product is CASSLLGAEDTQYF.

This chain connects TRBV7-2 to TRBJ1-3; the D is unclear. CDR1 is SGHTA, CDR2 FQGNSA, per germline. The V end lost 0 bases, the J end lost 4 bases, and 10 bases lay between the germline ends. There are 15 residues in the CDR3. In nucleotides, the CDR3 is TGTGCCAGCAGCTTAGCCCCCGGGGAAGGAAACACCATATATTTT. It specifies CASSLAPGEGNTIYF.

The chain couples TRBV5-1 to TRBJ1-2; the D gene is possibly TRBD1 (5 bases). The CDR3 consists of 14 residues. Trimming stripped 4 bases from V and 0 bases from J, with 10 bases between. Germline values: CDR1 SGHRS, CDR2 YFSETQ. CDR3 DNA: TGCGCCAGCAGCCGACAGAAGACTAACTATGGCTACACCTTC. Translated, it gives CASSRQKTNYGYTF.

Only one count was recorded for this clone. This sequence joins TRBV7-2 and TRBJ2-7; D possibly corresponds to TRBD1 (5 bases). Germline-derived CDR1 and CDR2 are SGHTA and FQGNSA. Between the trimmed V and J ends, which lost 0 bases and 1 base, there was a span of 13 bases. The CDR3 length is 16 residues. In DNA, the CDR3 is TGTGCCAGCAGCTTAGCGCTAGGGGTCCCTTCCTACGAGCAGTACTTC. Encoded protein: CASSLALGVPSYEQYF.

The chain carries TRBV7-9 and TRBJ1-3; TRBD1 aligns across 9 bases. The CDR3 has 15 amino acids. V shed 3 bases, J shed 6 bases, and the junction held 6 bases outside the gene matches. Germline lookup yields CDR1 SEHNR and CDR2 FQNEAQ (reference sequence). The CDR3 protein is CASSLGTGLVNTIYF. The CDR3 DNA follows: TGTGCCAGCAGCTTGGGGACAGGGTTGGTAAACACCATATATTTT.

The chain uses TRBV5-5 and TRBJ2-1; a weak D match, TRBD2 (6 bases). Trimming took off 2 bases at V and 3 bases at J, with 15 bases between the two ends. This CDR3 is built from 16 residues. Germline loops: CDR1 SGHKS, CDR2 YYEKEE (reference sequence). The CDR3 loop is CASSFLGGGRYNEQFF. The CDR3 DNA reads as TGTGCCAGCAGCTTTTTGGGGGGAGGTCGCTACAATGAGCAGTTCTTC. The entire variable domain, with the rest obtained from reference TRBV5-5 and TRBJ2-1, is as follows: DAGVTQSPTHLIKTRGQQVTLRCSPISGHKSVSWYQQVLGQGPQFIFQYYEKEERGRGNFPDRFSARQFPNYSSELNVNALLLGDSALYLCASSFLGGGRYNEQFFGPGTRLTVL.

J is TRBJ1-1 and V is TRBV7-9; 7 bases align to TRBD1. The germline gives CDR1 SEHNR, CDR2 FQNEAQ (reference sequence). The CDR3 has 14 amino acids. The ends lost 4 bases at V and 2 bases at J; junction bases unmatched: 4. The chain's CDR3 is CASSSGQPNTEAFF. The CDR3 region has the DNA TGTGCCAGCAGCTCGGGACAGCCTAACACTGAAGCTTTCTTT.

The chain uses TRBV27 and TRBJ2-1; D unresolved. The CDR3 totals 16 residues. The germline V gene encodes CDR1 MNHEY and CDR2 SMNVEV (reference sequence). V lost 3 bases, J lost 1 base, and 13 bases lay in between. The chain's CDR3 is CASSFSPPGSYNEQFF. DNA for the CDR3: TGTGCCAGCAGTTTTAGCCCACCCGGGTCCTACAATGAGCAGTTCTTC.

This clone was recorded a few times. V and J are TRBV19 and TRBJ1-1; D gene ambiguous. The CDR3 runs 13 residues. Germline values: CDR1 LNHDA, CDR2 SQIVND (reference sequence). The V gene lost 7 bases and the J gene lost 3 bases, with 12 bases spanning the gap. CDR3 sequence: CASTPSQYTEAFF. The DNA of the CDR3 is TGTGCCAGTACCCCGTCACAGTACACTGAAGCTTTCTTT.

CDR3 coding DNA: TGTGCCAGCAGCTTGGGCGGGGGACGTACCTACAATGAGCAGTTCTTC. This translates into CASSLGGGRTYNEQFF. The chain recombines TRBV7-2 with TRBJ2-1; 7 nucleotides align to TRBD2. CDR3 length: 16 residues. CDR1 is SGHTA and CDR2 is FQGNSA in the germline V gene. The ends lost 3 bases at V and 2 bases at J; junction bases unmatched: 7.

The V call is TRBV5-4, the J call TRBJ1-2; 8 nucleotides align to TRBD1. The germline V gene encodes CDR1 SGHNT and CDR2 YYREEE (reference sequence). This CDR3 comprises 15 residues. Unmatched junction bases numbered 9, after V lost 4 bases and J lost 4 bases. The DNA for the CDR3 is TGTGCCAGCAGCGCCCCACGGACAGGGAGCTATGGCTACACCTTC. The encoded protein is CASSAPRTGSYGYTF.

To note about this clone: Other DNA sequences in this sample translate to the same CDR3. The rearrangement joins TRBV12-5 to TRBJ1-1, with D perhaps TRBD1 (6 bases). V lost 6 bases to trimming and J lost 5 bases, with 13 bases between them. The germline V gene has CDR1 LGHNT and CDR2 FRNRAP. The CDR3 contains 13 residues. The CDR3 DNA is TGTGCTAGTGGCTTGAGCCAGGGGACTGAAGCTTTCTTT. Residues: CASGLSQGTEAFF.

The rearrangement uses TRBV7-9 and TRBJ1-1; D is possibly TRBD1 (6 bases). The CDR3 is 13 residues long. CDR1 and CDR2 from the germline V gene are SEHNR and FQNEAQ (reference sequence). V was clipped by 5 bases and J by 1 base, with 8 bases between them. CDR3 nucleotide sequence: TGTGCCAGCAGCAAGACAGGGAACACTGAAGCTTTCTTT. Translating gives CASSKTGNTEAFF.

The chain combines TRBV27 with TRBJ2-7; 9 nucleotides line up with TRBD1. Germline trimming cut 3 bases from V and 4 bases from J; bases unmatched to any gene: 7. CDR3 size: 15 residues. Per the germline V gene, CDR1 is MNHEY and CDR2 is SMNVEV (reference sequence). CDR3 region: CASSLKGTGSYEQYF. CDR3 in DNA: TGTGCCAGCAGTTTGAAAGGGACAGGGTCTTACGAGCAGTACTTC.

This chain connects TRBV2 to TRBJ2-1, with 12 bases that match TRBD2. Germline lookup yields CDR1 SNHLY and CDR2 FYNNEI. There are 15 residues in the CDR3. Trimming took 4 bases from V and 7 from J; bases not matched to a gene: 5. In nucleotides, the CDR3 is TGTGCCAGCAGTGCGACTAGCGGGAGAGGGAATGAGCAGTTCTTC. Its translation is CASSATSGRGNEQFF.

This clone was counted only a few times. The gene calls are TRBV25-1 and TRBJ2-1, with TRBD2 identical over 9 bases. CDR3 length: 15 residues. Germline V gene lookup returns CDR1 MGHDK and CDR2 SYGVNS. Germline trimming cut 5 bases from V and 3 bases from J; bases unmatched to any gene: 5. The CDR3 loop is CASSSGLASYNEQFF. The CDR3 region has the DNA TGTGCCAGCAGTTCTGGACTAGCGAGCTACAATGAGCAGTTCTTC.